This TCR beta chain was identified in a study of shared clonotypes between healthy human individuals. As defined, naive CD8 cells were CD45RO-negative and positively selected for CCR7, with terminally differentiated effector memory CD45RA+ cells excluded. The donors, healthy adults who were HIV-negative, had experienced no recent acute infections or vaccinations. Using immunoSEQ multiplex PCR, the repertoire was profiled, and TCRdb retains in-frame clones only, with some absent. Of millions of clones listed, about 93% are singletons. CDR3 length equals 16 residues. Deletions cut 4 bases from V and 6 bases from J, with 20 bases between. Germline values: CDR1 MNHEY, CDR2 SMNVEV (reference sequence).

This clonotype was obtained from a man aged 18 to 29 in good health. Some clones in this sample may be carry-over from other donors' samples. This chain uses TRBV27 with TRBJ2-3; D is uncertain. Sequenced material: naive CD8+ T cells from PBMCs. The CDR3 spells CASSYRVLNGWDTQYF. DNA for the CDR3: TGTGCCAGCAGTTATAGGGTACTAAACGGTTGGGATACGCAGTATTTT.